These 23 T cell receptor beta chains share one sample of origin, sequenced in a study of blood T cell repertoires in COVID-19 (dated by TCRdb to 2020 to 2022). The method behind the library was the immunoSEQ multiplex PCR assay. TCRdb took over this immuneACCESS table, retaining in-frame rearrangements with V and J assigned. Such tables are incomplete; in checked studies, under half of the missing clones stem from an unresolved V gene, and the remainder is unexplained. In this sample the table shows about 150,000 clones, 87% of which occur a single time. The ten biggest clones cover approximately 4.1% of the sample. Sequencing input: peripheral blood. The receptors come from a woman aged 60 to 75 with active or convalescent COVID-19.

In this sample, this clone turned up a few times. The V and J genes are TRBV7-8 and TRBJ2-2, with D tentatively TRBD2 (6 bases). CDR1 and CDR2 (germline): SGHVS, FQNEAQ. The CDR3 loop spans 14 amino acids. Between the trimmed V and J ends, which lost 0 bases and 4 bases, there was a span of 6 bases. CDR3 residues: CASSLAGGTGELFF. CDR3 sequence (DNA): TGTGCCAGCAGCTTAGCGGGGGGCACCGGGGAGCTGTTTTTT.

V gene TRBV3-1 (or the pseudogene TRBV3-2) combines with J gene TRBJ1-5; 10 bases are shared with TRBD1. The V gene's germline CDR1 is LGHDT and CDR2 YNNKEL (reference sequence). Germline trimming cut 2 bases from V and 2 bases from J; bases unmatched to any gene: 9. This CDR3 comprises 18 residues. The CDR3 region has the DNA TGTGCCAGCAGCCAAATTTGGACAGGGGGAGGGTGCAATCAGCCCCAGCATTTT. Its translation is CASSQIWTGGGCNQPQHF.

The chain has TRBV27 and TRBJ2-5, with 7 bases identical to TRBD2. V was pared by 1 base and J by 5 bases, with 7 bases of the junction left unmatched. This CDR3 has 15 amino acids. CDR1 is MNHEY and CDR2 is SMNVEV in the germline V gene (reference sequence). The CDR3 bases are TGTGCCAGCAGTTTATGGGGGGGGAATCGGGAGACCCAGTACTTC. It translates to CASSLWGGNRETQYF.

J is TRBJ2-3 and V is TRBV18; D remains unclear. Germline assignment: CDR1 KGHSH and CDR2 LQKENI. The CDR3 extends over 13 amino acids. Trimming removed 1 base at V and 3 bases at J, with 5 bases between. CDR3 amino acids: CASSPQTTDTQYF. CDR3 coding DNA: TGTGCCAGCTCACCACAGACAACAGATACGCAGTATTTT.

The gene calls are TRBV11-2 and TRBJ1-2; weak D call: TRBD1 (6 bases). This CDR3 has 13 amino acids. V was shortened by 5 bases and J by 4 bases, with 11 bases between the two germline ends. The germline V gene encodes CDR1 SGHAT and CDR2 FQNNGV. The CDR3 here is CASSPQGSYGYTF. The CDR3 DNA reads TGTGCCAGCAGCCCACAGGGTTCCTATGGCTACACCTTC.

This clone was counted only a few times. V and J are TRBV6-2 or TRBV6-3 and TRBJ1-2; TRBD1 aligns across 12 bases. CDR3 length: 18 residues. From germline, CDR1 is MNHEY and CDR2 SVGEGT. Unmatched junction bases numbered 11, after V lost 4 bases and J lost 2 bases. The CDR3: CASSSPRDRGRENYGYTF. The CDR3 bases are TGTGCCAGCAGTTCGCCCCGGGACAGGGGGCGCGAGAACTATGGCTACACCTTC.

The chain couples TRBV9 to TRBJ2-3, with 7 bases lining up with TRBD1. V trimming: 6 bases; J trimming: 2 bases; junction bases outside the gene matches: 15. Germline CDR1 is SGDLS and CDR2 is YYNGEE. The CDR3 consists of 17 residues. The CDR3 coding sequence is TGTGCCAGCAATGTGGGGACAGTTGGTCGTTTCACAGATACGCAGTATTTT. This sequence encodes CASNVGTVGRFTDTQYF.

This chain links TRBV2 with TRBJ1-5; 7 bases agree with TRBD1. The CDR3 runs to 16 residues. Per germline, CDR1 SNHLY and CDR2 FYNNEI. V was clipped by 4 bases and J by 3 bases; unmatched bases: 9. CDR3 in DNA: TGTGCCAGCAGTGGGGGCAGGGGGACCTTCAATCAGCCCCAGCATTTT. Translated, it gives CASSGGRGTFNQPQHF. The variable domain in full, with the rest retrieved from reference TRBV2 and TRBJ1-5, is EPEVTQTPSHQVTQMGQEVILRCVPISNHLYFYWYRQILGQKVEFLVSFYNNEISEKSEIFDDQFSVERPDGSNFTLKIRSTKLEDSAMYFCASSGGRGTFNQPQHFGDGTRLSIL.

The chain is built from TRBV5-1 and TRBJ1-1, with D unclear. Looked up from germline, CDR1 is SGHRS and CDR2 is YFSETQ. This CDR3 comprises 13 residues. Trimming stripped 3 bases from V and 8 bases from J, with 14 bases between. The CDR3, as DNA: TGCGCCAGCAGCTCGGGAGTCGGGAAGGAAGCTTTCTTT. The encoded protein is CASSSGVGKEAFF. The full variable domain, completed using reference TRBV5-1 and TRBJ1-1, is KAGVTQTPRYLIKTRGQQVTLSCSPISGHRSVSWYQQTPGQGLQFLFEYFSETQRNKGNFPGRFSGRQFSNSRSEMNVSTLELGDSALYLCASSSGVGKEAFFGQGTRLTVV.

The gene calls are TRBV29-1 and TRBJ2-2, with 8 bases that match TRBD1. The CDR3 has 13 amino acids. CDR1 and CDR2 (germline): SQVTM, ANQGSEA. With V trimmed by 7 bases and J by 6 bases, 7 bases remained unmatched. CDR3 protein: CSGTGGSAGELFF. Written as DNA, the CDR3 is TGCAGCGGTACAGGGGGTTCCGCCGGGGAGCTGTTTTTT.

The rearrangement links TRBV19 to TRBJ1-1; possible D gene TRBD1, 6 bases. In germline, CDR1 is LNHDA, CDR2 SQIVND (reference sequence). This CDR3 spans 16 amino acids. The V end lost 5 bases, the J end lost 11 bases, and 27 bases lay between the germline ends. The CDR3 region is CASSAGQAGDGSLAFF. CDR3 in DNA: TGTGCCAGTAGTGCAGGCCAGGCAGGGGACGGCTCGCTCGCTTTCTTT.

In its sample, this clone was seen once. DNA of the CDR3: TGTGCCAGCAGATTGGAGATCATGAACACTGAAGCTTTCTTT. This sequence encodes CASRLEIMNTEAFF. V gene TRBV6-5 combines with J gene TRBJ1-1, with unresolved D. The ends were cut back, 6 bases at V and 0 bases at J, with 11 bases in the middle. The CDR3 is 14 amino acids. The germline V gene has CDR1 MNHEY and CDR2 SVGAGI.

This chain uses TRBV18 with TRBJ2-3; 10 positions match TRBD1. Trimming took 0 bases from V and 5 from J; bases not matched to a gene: 2. The CDR3 contains 15 residues. Germline CDR1 reads KGHSH; CDR2 reads LQKENI. CDR3 sequence: CASSPPGQGQDTQYF. The CDR3 DNA reads as TGTGCCAGCTCACCACCGGGACAGGGGCAAGATACGCAGTATTTT.

This clone was seen more than once but under ten times. This chain joins TRBV19 and TRBJ1-1, with TRBD1 as a possible D gene (6 bases). Trimming cost V 3 bases and J 7 bases, with 9 bases left between them. The V gene's germline CDR1 is LNHDA and CDR2 SQIVND (reference sequence). CDR3 length: 12 amino acids. This CDR3 reads CASSMETGEAFF. The CDR3 region has the DNA TGTGCCAGTAGTATGGAGACAGGTGAAGCTTTCTTT.

The CDR3 region is CAISPSRDRGGNYGYTF. CDR3 DNA: TGTGCCATCAGCCCGTCCCGGGACAGGGGAGGTAACTATGGCTACACCTTC. The chain employs TRBV10-3 and TRBJ1-2; 10 positions match TRBD1. The V segment lost 6 bases and the J segment 1 base; nucleotides outside the gene matches: 11. CDR1 and CDR2 from the germline V gene are ENHRY and SYGVKD. This CDR3 spans 17 amino acids.

The DNA of the CDR3 is TGCGCCAGCAGTGAGCCCAGCTCCTACGAGCAGTACTTC. It is translated as CASSEPSSYEQYF. This chain connects TRBV10-1 to TRBJ2-7; D is unresolved. This CDR3 is built from 13 residues. Germline-derived CDR1 and CDR2 are WNHNN and SYGVQD (reference sequence). Trimming left V 2 bases short and J 0 bases short, with 5 bases between.

The chain employs TRBV7-6 and TRBJ2-2, with D possibly being TRBD1 (6 bases). V was pared by 5 bases and J by 0 bases, with 16 bases between. CDR3 length: 17 amino acids. CDR1 is SGHVS and CDR2 is FNYEAQ in the germline V gene. CDR3 region: CASSLTEQGPNTGELFF. DNA of the CDR3: TGTGCCAGCAGCCTCACTGAACAGGGACCGAACACCGGGGAGCTGTTTTTT.

This chain joins TRBV7-8 and TRBJ1-6; 8 bases line up with TRBD1. V lost 1 base, J lost 6 bases, and 8 bases stayed unmatched. Per the germline V gene, CDR1 is SGHVS and CDR2 is FQNEAQ. CDR3 size: 17 residues. The CDR3 sequence is CASSLEAGGIGNSPLHF. The DNA for the CDR3 is TGTGCCAGCAGCTTAGAGGCAGGGGGCATTGGTAATTCACCCCTCCACTTT. The entire variable domain, with the rest obtained from reference TRBV7-8 and TRBJ1-6, is as follows: GAGVSQSPRYKVAKRGQDVALRCDPISGHVSLFWYQQALGQGPEFLTYFQNEAQLDKSGLPSDRFFAERPEGSVSTLKIQRTQQEDSAVYLCASSLEAGGIGNSPLHFGNGTRLTVT.

The J gene is TRBJ1-5, the V gene TRBV6-1, with D possibly being TRBD1 (5 bases). Germline V lookup: CDR1 MNHNS, CDR2 SASEGT. This CDR3 region has 15 residues. V lost 6 bases, J lost 4 bases, and 16 bases lay in between. The CDR3 bases are TGTGCCAGCAGCCACGGACAAGGGGCTAATCAGCCCCAGCATTTT. This gives the protein CASSHGQGANQPQHF.

The V gene is TRBV18, the J gene TRBJ1-2; 11 bases agree with TRBD1. Germline lookup yields CDR1 KGHSH and CDR2 LQKENI. This CDR3 contains 15 residues. The ends lost 3 bases at V and 7 bases at J; junction bases unmatched: 7. CDR3: CASSPEDRGRGGYTF. Here the CDR3 DNA reads TGTGCCAGCTCACCTGAGGACAGGGGGCGAGGTGGCTACACCTTC.

The chain has TRBV2 and TRBJ2-7; a weak D match, TRBD1 (5 bases). The germline V gene has CDR1 SNHLY and CDR2 FYNNEI. Deletions cut 3 bases from V and 0 bases from J, with 12 bases between. CDR3 length equals 15 residues. CDR3: CASSDSTAYSYEQYF. The DNA for the CDR3 is TGTGCCAGCAGTGATTCGACAGCTTACTCCTACGAGCAGTACTTC.

This clone has only one observation. The V gene is TRBV12-3 or TRBV12-4, the J gene TRBJ1-3, with D tentatively TRBD1 (5 bases). V was trimmed by 6 bases and J by 8 bases, leaving 11 bases between them. The CDR3 is 12 residues long. CDR3 nucleotide sequence: TGTGCCAGCAGACCCTGGGGGGACACCATATATTTT. Amino acid sequence: CASRPWGDTIYF.

V gene TRBV19 combines with J gene TRBJ1-4; tentative D call: TRBD1 (6 bases). Germline V gives CDR1 LNHDA, CDR2 SQIVND (reference sequence). Trimming stripped 4 bases from V and 2 bases from J, with 11 bases between. The CDR3 spans 15 residues. CDR3 amino acids: CASSTQGGTNEKLFF. The CDR3 DNA sequence: TGTGCCAGTAGTACACAGGGAGGGACTAATGAAAAACTGTTTTTT.